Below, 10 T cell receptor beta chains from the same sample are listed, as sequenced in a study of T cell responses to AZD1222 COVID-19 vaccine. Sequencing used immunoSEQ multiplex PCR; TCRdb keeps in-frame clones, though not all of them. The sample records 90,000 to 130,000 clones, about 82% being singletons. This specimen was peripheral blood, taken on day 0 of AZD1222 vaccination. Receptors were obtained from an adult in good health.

The CDR3 DNA reads TGTGCCAGCAGTACCCGTGGGGGATCCAATCAGCCCCAGCATTTT. Translating gives CASSTRGGSNQPQHF. The rearrangement links TRBV28 to TRBJ1-5; a weak D match, TRBD1 (5 bases). This CDR3 is 15 amino acids long. CDR1 and CDR2 from the germline V gene are MDHEN and SYDVKM. Trimming removed 5 bases at V and 3 bases at J, with 14 bases between. The whole variable domain, remainder taken from reference TRBV28 and TRBJ1-5, is DVKVTQSSRYLVKRTGEKVFLECVQDMDHENMFWYRQDPGLGLRLIYFSYDVKMKEKGDIPEGYSVSREKKERFSLILESASTNQTSMYLCASSTRGGSNQPQHFGDGTRLSIL.

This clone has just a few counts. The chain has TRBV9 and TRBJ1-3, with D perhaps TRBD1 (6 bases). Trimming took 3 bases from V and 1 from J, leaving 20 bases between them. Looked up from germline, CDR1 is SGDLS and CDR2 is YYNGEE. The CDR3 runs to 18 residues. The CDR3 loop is CASSGGYGQISSGNTIYF. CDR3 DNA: TGTGCCAGCAGCGGGGGGTACGGACAGATATCTTCTGGAAACACCATATATTTT.

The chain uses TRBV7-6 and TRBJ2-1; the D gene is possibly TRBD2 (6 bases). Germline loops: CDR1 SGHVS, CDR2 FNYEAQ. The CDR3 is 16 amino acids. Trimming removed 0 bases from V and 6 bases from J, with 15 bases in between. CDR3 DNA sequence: TGTGCCAGCAGCTTAGCGCGGGACCCGATTCTCAATGAGCAGTTCTTC. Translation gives CASSLARDPILNEQFF. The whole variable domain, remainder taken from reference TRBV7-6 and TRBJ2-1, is GAGVSQSPRYKVTKRGQDVALRCDPISGHVSLYWYRQALGQGPEFLTYFNYEAQQDKSGLPNDRFSAERPEGSISTLTIQRTEQRDSAMYRCASSLARDPILNEQFFGPGTRLTVL.

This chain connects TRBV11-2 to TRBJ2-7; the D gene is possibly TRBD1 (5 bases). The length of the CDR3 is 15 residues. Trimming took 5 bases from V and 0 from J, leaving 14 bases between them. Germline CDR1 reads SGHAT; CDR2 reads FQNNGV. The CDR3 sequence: CASSRTTVYSYEQYF. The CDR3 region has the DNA TGTGCCAGCAGCCGAACGACAGTTTACTCCTACGAGCAGTACTTC.

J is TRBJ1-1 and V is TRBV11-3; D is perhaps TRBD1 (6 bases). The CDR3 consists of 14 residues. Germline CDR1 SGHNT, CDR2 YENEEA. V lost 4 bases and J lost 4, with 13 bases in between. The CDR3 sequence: CASSSGQILTEAFF. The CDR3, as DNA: TGTGCCAGCAGCTCAGGACAGATTCTCACTGAAGCTTTCTTT.

CDR3 protein: CASSLGGTGNQPQHF. CDR3 DNA sequence: TGTGCCAGCAGCTTGGGAGGGACAGGCAATCAGCCCCAGCATTTT. The chain couples TRBV5-5 to TRBJ1-5, with TRBD1 matching 7 bases. The J segment lost 2 bases and the V segment lost 0 bases, leaving 2 bases of the junction unmatched. Germline V gene data show CDR1 as SGHKS and CDR2 as YYEKEE (reference sequence). This CDR3 region has 15 residues.

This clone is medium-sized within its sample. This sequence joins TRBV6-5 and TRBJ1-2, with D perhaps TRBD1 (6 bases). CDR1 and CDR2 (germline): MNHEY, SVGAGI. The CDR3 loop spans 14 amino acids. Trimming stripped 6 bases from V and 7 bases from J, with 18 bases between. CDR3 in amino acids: CASSSRGGSGGYTF. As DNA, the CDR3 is TGTGCCAGCAGCTCGAGGGGGGGATCTGGTGGCTACACCTTC.

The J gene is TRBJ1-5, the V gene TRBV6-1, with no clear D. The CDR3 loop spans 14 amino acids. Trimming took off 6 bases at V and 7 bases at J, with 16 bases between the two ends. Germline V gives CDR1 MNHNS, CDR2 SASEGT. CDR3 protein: CASSYPLESQPQHF. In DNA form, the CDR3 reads TGTGCCAGCAGCTACCCCCTAGAGAGCCAGCCCCAGCATTTT.

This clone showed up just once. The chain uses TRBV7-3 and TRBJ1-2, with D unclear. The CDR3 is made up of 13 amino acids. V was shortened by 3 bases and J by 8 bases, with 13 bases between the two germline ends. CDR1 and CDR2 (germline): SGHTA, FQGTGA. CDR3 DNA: TGTGCCAGCAGCTTCAAAGGGTCGGGCGGCTACACCTTC. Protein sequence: CASSFKGSGGYTF.

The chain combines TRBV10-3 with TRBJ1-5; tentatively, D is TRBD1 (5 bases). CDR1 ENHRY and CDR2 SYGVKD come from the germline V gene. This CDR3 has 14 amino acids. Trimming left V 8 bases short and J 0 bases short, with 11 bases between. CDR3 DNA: TGTGCCATCGGGGCAGGAGGTAGCAATCAGCCCCAGCATTTT. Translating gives CAIGAGGSNQPQHF.